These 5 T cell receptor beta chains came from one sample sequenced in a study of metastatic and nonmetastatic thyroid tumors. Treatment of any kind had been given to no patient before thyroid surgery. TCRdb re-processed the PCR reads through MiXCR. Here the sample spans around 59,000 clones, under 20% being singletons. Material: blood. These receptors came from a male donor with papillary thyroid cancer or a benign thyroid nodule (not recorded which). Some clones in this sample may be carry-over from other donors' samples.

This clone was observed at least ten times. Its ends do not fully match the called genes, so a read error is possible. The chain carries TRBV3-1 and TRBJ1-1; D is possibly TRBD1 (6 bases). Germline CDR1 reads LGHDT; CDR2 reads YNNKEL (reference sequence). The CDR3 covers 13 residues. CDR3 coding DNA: TGTGCCAGCAGCCTTGACCCCGGGACACCCTGGTCCTTT. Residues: CASSLDPGTPWSF.

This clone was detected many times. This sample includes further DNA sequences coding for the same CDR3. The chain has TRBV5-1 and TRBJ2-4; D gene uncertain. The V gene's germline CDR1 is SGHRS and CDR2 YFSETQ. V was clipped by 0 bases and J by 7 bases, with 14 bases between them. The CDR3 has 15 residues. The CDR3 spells CASSLGRIDGNIQYF. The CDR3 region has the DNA TGCGCCAGCAGCTTGGGGCGCATCGATGGGAACATTCAGTACTTC. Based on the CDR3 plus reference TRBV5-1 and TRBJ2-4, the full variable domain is KAGVTQTPRYLIKTRGQQVTLSCSPISGHRSVSWYQQTPGQGLQFLFEYFSETQRNKGNFPGRFSGRQFSNSRSEMNVSTLELGDSALYLCASSLGRIDGNIQYFGAGTRLSVL.

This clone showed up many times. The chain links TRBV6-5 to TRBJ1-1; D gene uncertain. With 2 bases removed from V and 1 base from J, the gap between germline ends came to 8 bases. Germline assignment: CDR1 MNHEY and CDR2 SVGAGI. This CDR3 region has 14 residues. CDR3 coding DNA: TGTGCCAGCAGTTACGAGTTGGGGAACACTGAAGCTTTCTTT. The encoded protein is CASSYELGNTEAFF.

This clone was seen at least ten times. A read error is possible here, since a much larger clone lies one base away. As DNA, the CDR3 is TGCGCCAGCAGTGATGTCCCTCGGGGGACAGATACGCAGTATTTT. Encoded protein: CASSDVPRGTDTQYF. The chain has TRBV10-1 and TRBJ2-3; TRBD2 might be the D (6 bases). There are 15 residues in the CDR3. In germline, CDR1 is WNHNN, CDR2 SYGVQD (reference sequence). The V end was cut by 3 bases, the J end by 3 bases, with 13 bases between.

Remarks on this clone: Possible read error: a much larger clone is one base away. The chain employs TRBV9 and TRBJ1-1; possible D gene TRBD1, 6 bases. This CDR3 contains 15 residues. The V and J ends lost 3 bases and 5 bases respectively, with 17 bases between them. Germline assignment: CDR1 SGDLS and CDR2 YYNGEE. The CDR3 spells CASSDTQGIDTEAFF. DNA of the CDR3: TGTGCCAGCAGCGATACACAGGGAATAGATACTGAAGCTTTCTTT.